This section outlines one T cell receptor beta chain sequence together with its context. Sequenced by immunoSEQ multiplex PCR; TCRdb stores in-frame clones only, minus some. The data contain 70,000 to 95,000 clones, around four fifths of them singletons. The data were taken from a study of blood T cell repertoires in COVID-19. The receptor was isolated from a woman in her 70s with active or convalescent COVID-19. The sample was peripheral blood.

CDR3 sequence: CASSPLGGTNTGELFF. CDR3 bases: TGTGCCAGCTCACCACTGGGCGGGACGAACACCGGGGAGCTGTTTTTT. The V call is TRBV18, the J call TRBJ2-2, with TRBD2 as a possible D gene (6 bases). Trimming took off 1 base at V and 0 bases at J, with 9 bases between the two ends. This CDR3 has 16 residues. CDR1 and CDR2 (germline): KGHSH, LQKENI.